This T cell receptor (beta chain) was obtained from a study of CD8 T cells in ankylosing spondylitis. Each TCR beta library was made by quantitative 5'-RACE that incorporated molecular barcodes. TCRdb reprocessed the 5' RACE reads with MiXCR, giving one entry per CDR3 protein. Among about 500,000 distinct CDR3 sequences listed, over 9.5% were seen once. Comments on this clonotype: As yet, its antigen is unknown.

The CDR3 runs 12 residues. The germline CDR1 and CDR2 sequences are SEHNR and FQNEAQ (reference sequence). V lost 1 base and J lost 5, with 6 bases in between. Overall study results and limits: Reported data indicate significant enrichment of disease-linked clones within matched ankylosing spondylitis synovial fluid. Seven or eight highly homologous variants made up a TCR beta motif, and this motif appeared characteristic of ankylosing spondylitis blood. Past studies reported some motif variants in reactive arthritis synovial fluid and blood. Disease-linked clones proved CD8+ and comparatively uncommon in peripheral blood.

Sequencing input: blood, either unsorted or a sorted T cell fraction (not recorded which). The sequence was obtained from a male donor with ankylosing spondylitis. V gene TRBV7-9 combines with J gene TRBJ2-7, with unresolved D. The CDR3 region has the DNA TGTGCCAGCAGCTTAGTCGGCAACGAGCAGTACGTC. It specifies CASSLVGNEQYV.